This T cell receptor (beta chain) was retrieved from a study of T-cell memory formation after mild COVID-19. Trimming shortened V by 3 bases and J by 1 base, and 11 bases separated the two germline ends. The length of the CDR3 is 15 residues. The germline gives CDR1 SGHTA, CDR2 FQGTGA. Each CDR3 protein is one row after TCRdb ran MiXCR on the 5' RACE reads. The table lists fewer than 150,000 distinct CDR3 sequences, approximately 6.2% of them singletons. This clonotype was observed at least ten times. V is TRBV7-3 and J is TRBJ2-3; D gene unclear. This sequence originates from an adult woman who had mild COVID-19 (a few samples of this study predate the infection). Cell type and time point are not known. Sample: PBMCs or a T cell subset sorted from them (not recorded which). CDR3 bases: TGTGCCAGCAGCTTTTCGGGCGGCGGCACAGATACGCAGTATTTT. Encoded protein: CASSFSGGGTDTQYF. The variable domain in full, completed from reference TRBV7-3 and TRBJ2-3, reads GAGVSQTPSNKVTEKGKYVELRCDPISGHTALYWYRQSLGQGPEFLIYFQGTGAADDSGLPNDRFFAVRPEGSVSTLKIQRTERGDSAVYLCASSFSGGGTDTQYFGPGTRLTVL.